Shown below are 27 T cell receptor beta chains from a single sample sequenced in a study of cytomegalovirus exposure and HLA in healthy donors. It was with 60 Vbeta and 13 Jbeta primers that the PCR ran. The table came from immunoSEQ multiplex PCR; TCRdb's copy has only in-frame clones and leaves some out. Here the sample spans fewer than 250,000 clones, about 81% being singletons. Sequencing was carried out using PBMCs. The receptors shown here come from a man between 40 and 49 years old in good health and CMV-seropositive.

This sequence joins TRBV7-8 and TRBJ2-7, with 11 bases that match TRBD2. The V and J ends lost 3 bases and 1 base, in that order; junction bases with no gene match: 2. The CDR3 spans 15 residues. Germline V lookup: CDR1 SGHVS, CDR2 FQNEAQ. The CDR3 here is CASSLGTSGSYEQYV. The CDR3 bases are TGTGCCAGCAGCTTGGGGACTAGCGGTTCCTACGAGCAGTACGTC.

The chain carries TRBV15 and TRBJ2-7, with 8 bases fitting TRBD2. The junction had 2 bases not matched to a gene; V was cut back by 0 bases and J by 1 base. Germline V lookup: CDR1 LNHNV, CDR2 YYDKDF (reference sequence). The CDR3 runs 15 residues. The CDR3 DNA sequence: TGTGCCACCAGCAGAGAGGGGACTAGGTCCTACGAGCAGTACTTC. Protein sequence: CATSREGTRSYEQYF.

There are a few counts of this clone. The chain combines TRBV2 with TRBJ1-1; a possible D gene is TRBD1 (6 bases). Germline CDR1 reads SNHLY; CDR2 reads FYNNEI. The CDR3 sequence is 13 residues long. V was clipped by 3 bases and J by 3 bases, with 8 bases between them. For the CDR3, the DNA is TGTGCCAGCAGTGACGACAGGTACACTGAAGCTTTCTTT. It specifies CASSDDRYTEAFF. The full variable domain, with the rest looked up from reference TRBV2 and TRBJ1-1, is EPEVTQTPSHQVTQMGQEVILRCVPISNHLYFYWYRQILGQKVEFLVSFYNNEISEKSEIFDDQFSVERPDGSNFTLKIRSTKLEDSAMYFCASSDDRYTEAFFGQGTRLTVV.

Worth noting for this clone: The sample carries other DNA sequences with the same CDR3. This chain links TRBV6-1 with TRBJ2-7; TRBD2 matches at 11 bases. This CDR3 has 16 residues. Germline V CDR1 and CDR2: MNHNS, SASEGT. The CDR3 DNA follows: TGCGCCAGCAGTGAAGGGGGACTAGCGGCCGCCTACGAGCAGTACGTC. Translation gives CASSEGGLAAAYEQYV.

The chain employs TRBV19 and TRBJ2-3, with D perhaps TRBD2 (5 bases). The CDR3 spans 14 residues. Germline V gene data show CDR1 as LNHDA and CDR2 as SQIVND (reference sequence). Trimming left V 7 bases short and J 6 bases short, with 17 bases between. Here the CDR3 DNA reads TGTGCCAGTAAACCGGGAAACCCCTCGGATACGCAGTATTTT. It translates to CASKPGNPSDTQYF.

This clone was detected only once. The chain joins TRBV30 to TRBJ2-3; 11 bases agree with TRBD2. The CDR3 contains 17 residues. Germline V gene lookup returns CDR1 GTSNPN and CDR2 SVGIG (reference sequence). The trim removed 1 base at V and 4 bases at J, leaving 10 bases unmatched. The CDR3 here is CAWSEALLAGEPDTQYF. The DNA of the CDR3 is TGTGCCTGGAGTGAGGCGTTACTAGCGGGAGAGCCAGATACGCAGTATTTT.

The V call is TRBV5-1, the J call TRBJ2-5, with D possibly matching TRBD2 (6 bases). Trimming shortened V by 0 bases and J by 5 bases, and 14 bases separated the two germline ends. This CDR3 contains 15 residues. Germline CDR1 and CDR2: SGHRS and YFSETQ. CDR3: CASSLAGGPSETQYF. CDR3 bases: TGCGCCAGCAGCTTGGCCGGGGGTCCTAGTGAGACCCAGTACTTC. Looking up the rest from reference TRBV5-1 and TRBJ2-5 gives the full variable domain: KAGVTQTPRYLIKTRGQQVTLSCSPISGHRSVSWYQQTPGQGLQFLFEYFSETQRNKGNFPGRFSGRQFSNSRSEMNVSTLELGDSALYLCASSLAGGPSETQYFGPGTRLLVL.

The chain recombines TRBV6-5 with TRBJ2-2; TRBD2 might be the D (6 bases). Trimming took off 2 bases at V and 6 bases at J, with 10 bases between the two ends. This CDR3 has 14 residues. Germline V gene lookup returns CDR1 MNHEY and CDR2 SVGAGI. Here the CDR3 DNA reads TGTGCCAGCAGTTACGGAACTAGCCCCGGGGAGCTGTTTTTT. As protein: CASSYGTSPGELFF.

This clone was recorded once. J is TRBJ2-3 and V is TRBV5-6; 8 bases match TRBD1. This CDR3 spans 15 amino acids. V was pared by 4 bases and J by 1 base, with 5 bases of the junction left unmatched. Germline lookup yields CDR1 SGHDT and CDR2 YYEEEE. CDR3 sequence: CASSAGQARTDTQYF. Here the CDR3 DNA reads TGTGCCAGCAGCGCGGGACAGGCTCGCACAGATACGCAGTATTTT.

The chain employs TRBV5-1 and TRBJ1-3; TRBD1 aligns across 7 bases. V dropped 3 bases and J dropped 0; count of bases not matched to a gene: 3. In germline, CDR1 is SGHRS, CDR2 YFSETQ. CDR3 length: 15 residues. The DNA for the CDR3 is TGCGCCAGCAGCTCCGGACAGGTCTCTGGAAACACCATATATTTT. Translated: CASSSGQVSGNTIYF.

The chain joins TRBV5-1 to TRBJ2-7, with 10 bases identical to TRBD2. The length of the CDR3 is 14 residues. The J segment lost 3 bases and the V segment lost 2 bases, leaving 2 bases of the junction unmatched. Germline V gives CDR1 SGHRS, CDR2 YFSETQ. CDR3 sequence: CASSLGLADYEQYF. CDR3 bases: TGCGCCAGCAGCTTAGGACTAGCGGACTACGAGCAGTACTTC. Looking up the rest from reference TRBV5-1 and TRBJ2-7 gives the full variable domain: KAGVTQTPRYLIKTRGQQVTLSCSPISGHRSVSWYQQTPGQGLQFLFEYFSETQRNKGNFPGRFSGRQFSNSRSEMNVSTLELGDSALYLCASSLGLADYEQYFGPGTRLTVT.

The rearrangement joins TRBV7-8 to TRBJ2-7; tentative D call: TRBD2 (5 bases). With 5 bases removed from V and 0 bases from J, the gap between germline ends came to 14 bases. Germline V gene data show CDR1 as SGHVS and CDR2 as FQNEAQ. The CDR3 length is 15 residues. This CDR3 reads CASSKSGGSSYEQYV. The CDR3 bases are TGTGCCAGCAGCAAAAGCGGTGGGAGCTCCTACGAGCAGTACGTC.

This clone was found once. The chain combines TRBV14 with TRBJ2-6, with D possibly matching TRBD1 (6 bases). Trimming removed 4 bases from V and 4 bases from J, with 8 bases in between. The length of the CDR3 is 14 residues. Germline loops: CDR1 SGHDN, CDR2 FVKESK. CDR3 sequence (DNA): TGTGCCAGCAGCCTGGGGGCCGGGGCCAACGTCCTGACTTTC. This translates into CASSLGAGANVLTF.

This clone is medium-sized in the sample. The rearrangement uses TRBV6-1 and TRBJ2-5, with 9 bases that match TRBD2. The V gene's germline CDR1 is MNHNS and CDR2 SASEGT. The CDR3 contains 15 residues. Unmatched junction bases numbered 6, after V lost 2 bases and J lost 5 bases. This CDR3 reads CASSETAGGPETQYF. CDR3 in DNA: TGTGCCAGCAGTGAAACGGCGGGAGGGCCCGAGACCCAGTACTTC.

The rearrangement links TRBV7-2 to TRBJ1-4; D is uncertain. Between the trimmed V and J ends, which lost 3 bases and 1 base, there was a span of 15 bases. In germline, CDR1 is SGHTA, CDR2 FQGNSA. The CDR3 is 17 amino acids. The CDR3 nucleotides read TGTGCCAGCAGCTTGAAGGGAGTTGTAGGAACTAATGAAAAACTGTTTTTT. Amino acid sequence: CASSLKGVVGTNEKLFF.

The sample holds one count of this clone. This chain connects TRBV12-5 to TRBJ1-1; TRBD1 might be the D (5 bases). Germline V gives CDR1 LGHNT, CDR2 FRNRAP. Trimming removed 5 bases from V and 5 bases from J, with 15 bases in between. This CDR3 comprises 14 residues. The CDR3 region is CASGPGGGTTEAFF. CDR3 nucleotide sequence: TGTGCTAGTGGTCCGGGGGGGGGTACAACTGAAGCTTTCTTT.

The rearrangement joins TRBV7-2 to TRBJ2-3; D not certain. Per germline, CDR1 SGHTA and CDR2 FQGNSA. V was shortened by 4 bases and J by 3 bases, with 8 bases between the two germline ends. The CDR3 sequence is 13 residues long. The CDR3 protein is CASSSSRTDTQYF. The CDR3 nucleotides are TGTGCCAGCAGCTCCTCGAGGACAGATACGCAGTATTTT. The full variable domain, in which reference TRBV7-2 and TRBJ2-3 provide the parts outside the CDR3, is GAGVSQSPSNKVTEKGKDVELRCDPISGHTALYWYRQSLGQGLEFLIYFQGNSAPDKSGLPSDRFSAERTGGSVSTLTIQRTQQEDSAVYLCASSSSRTDTQYFGPGTRLTVL.

The gene calls are TRBV5-1 and TRBJ1-5, with D possibly being TRBD1 (6 bases). In germline, CDR1 is SGHRS, CDR2 YFSETQ. V dropped 4 bases and J dropped 2 bases, with 13 bases sitting between them. This CDR3 has 15 amino acids. As DNA, the CDR3 is TGCGCCAGCAGCCCTACAGGGAACGGCAATCAGCCCCAGCATTTT. Translated: CASSPTGNGNQPQHF.

CDR3 residues: CASKGDRYTGELFF. In nucleotides, the CDR3 is TGTGCCAGTAAGGGGGACAGGTACACCGGGGAGCTGTTTTTT. The rearrangement uses TRBV19 and TRBJ2-2; 8 bases map to TRBD1. CDR3 length: 14 residues. CDR1 is LNHDA and CDR2 is SQIVND in the germline V gene (reference sequence). Unmatched junction bases numbered 4, after V lost 7 bases and J lost 3 bases.

This clone has a single count. The CDR3 loop is CAVSPGLRETQYF. DNA for the CDR3: TGTGCCGTCTCCCCCGGACTCCGGGAGACCCAGTACTTC. The chain is built from TRBV10-3 and TRBJ2-5; D possibly corresponds to TRBD2 (5 bases). Germline loops: CDR1 ENHRY, CDR2 SYGVKD. Trimming stripped 11 bases from V and 5 bases from J, with 18 bases between. There are 13 residues in the CDR3.

The chain carries TRBV14 and TRBJ1-3; the D gene is possibly TRBD1 (5 bases). The CDR3 sequence is 15 residues long. Germline loops: CDR1 SGHDN, CDR2 FVKESK. The germline V and J ends were trimmed by 4 bases and 1 base, with 11 bases remaining between them. In nucleotides, the CDR3 is TGTGCCAGCAGCCCCCTTACAGGATCTGGAAACACCATATATTTT. Translating it yields CASSPLTGSGNTIYF.

The CDR3 loop reads CSTRGGNQPQHF. The CDR3 region has the DNA TGTTCGACCCGGGGGGGCAATCAGCCCCAGCATTTT. The chain combines TRBV28 with TRBJ1-5; D is perhaps TRBD1 (5 bases). Germline V CDR1 and CDR2: MDHEN, SYDVKM. CDR3 length equals 12 residues. The whole variable domain, remainder taken from reference TRBV28 and TRBJ1-5, is DVKVTQSSRYLVKRTGEKVFLECVQDMDHENMFWYRQDPGLGLRLIYFSYDVKMKEKGDIPEGYSVSREKKERFSLILESASTNQTSMYLCSTRGGNQPQHFGDGTRLSIL.

The chain couples TRBV7-7 to TRBJ2-2; the D is unclear. The CDR3 is 12 residues long. With 7 bases removed from V and 7 bases from J, the gap between germline ends came to 10 bases. Germline V gene sequence: CDR1 SSHAT, CDR2 FNYEAQ (reference sequence). The CDR3 bases are TGTGCCAGCATCCAAACCAGCGGGGAGCTGTTTTTT. Protein product: CASIQTSGELFF.

The gene calls are TRBV27 and TRBJ2-7; 7 bases fit TRBD1. V dropped 5 bases and J dropped 6; count of bases not matched to a gene: 1. The germline gives CDR1 MNHEY, CDR2 SMNVEV (reference sequence). CDR3 size: 11 residues. The CDR3 spells CASSPGGEQYF. The CDR3 DNA reads TGTGCCAGCAGTCCAGGGGGCGAGCAGTACTTC.

This chain connects TRBV6-6 to TRBJ1-2, with D perhaps matching TRBD1 (6 bases). Germline CDR1 reads MNHNY; CDR2 reads SVGAGI (reference sequence). V lost 6 bases, J lost 5 bases, and 16 bases lay in between. The CDR3 sequence is 14 residues long. The CDR3 nucleotides are TGTGCCAGCAGACATACAGGGATCCAATATGGCTACACCTTC. Protein sequence: CASRHTGIQYGYTF.

The V call is TRBV7-9, the J call TRBJ1-1; TRBD1 matches at 8 bases. Germline-derived CDR1 and CDR2 are SEHNR and FQNEAQ (reference sequence). With 5 bases clipped from V and 4 bases from J, the junction kept 9 bases outside the gene matches. This CDR3 spans 15 amino acids. CDR3 nucleotide sequence: TGTGCCAGCAGCCGAGAAGCAGGGGGCGGCACTGAAGCTTTCTTT. Its translation is CASSREAGGGTEAFF.

V usage is TRBV5-4 and J usage is TRBJ2-1; TRBD2 aligns across 8 bases. Per the germline V gene, CDR1 is SGHNT and CDR2 is YYREEE (reference sequence). The V gene end was trimmed by 0 bases and the J gene end by 2 bases; junction bases not matched to a gene: 1. This CDR3 is built from 15 residues. The CDR3 DNA is TGTGCCAGCAGCTTGGGTAGCGGGACCTACAATGAGCAGTTCTTC. Translating it yields CASSLGSGTYNEQFF.